The 19 T cell receptor beta chains below all came from one sample that was sequenced in a study of cytomegalovirus exposure and HLA in healthy donors. Both 60 Vbeta primers and 13 Jbeta primers went into the PCR. Profiled with immunoSEQ multiplex PCR; TCRdb holds only in-frame clones, not every one. In the table there are around 99,000 clones, roughly 71% of which are singletons. Sequences were obtained from PBMCs. The receptors here all came from a woman in her seventies in good health and CMV-seropositive.

This chain connects TRBV2 to TRBJ1-5; D unclear. Germline V gene data show CDR1 as SNHLY and CDR2 as FYNNEI. The ends were cut back, 6 bases at V and 11 bases at J, with 20 bases in the middle. The CDR3 consists of 14 residues. CDR3 bases: TGTGCCAGCAGCTCTGGGCCTGTCCCATGGGCCCAGCATTTT. It encodes CASSSGPVPWAQHF.

Only a few counts were recorded for this clone. The J gene is TRBJ1-3, the V gene TRBV6-5; unclear D gene. V lost 8 bases and J 1 base, leaving 15 bases between the germline ends. This CDR3 spans 15 amino acids. Germline V gene data show CDR1 as MNHEY and CDR2 as SVGAGI. CDR3 coding DNA: TGTGCCAGCCGGAGGTCCGCTGTGTCTGGAAACACCATATATTTT. Its protein product is CASRRSAVSGNTIYF.

This chain uses TRBV4-2 with TRBJ2-1; a possible D gene is TRBD1 (6 bases). Trimming removed 0 bases from V and 8 bases from J, with 14 bases in between. Germline V gene data show CDR1 as LGHNA and CDR2 as YNFKEQ. This CDR3 is built from 15 residues. The CDR3 bases are TGTGCCAGCAGCCAAGATGGGACACCCTTCGATGAGCAGTTCTTC. Protein sequence: CASSQDGTPFDEQFF.

The rearrangement uses TRBV4-1 and TRBJ2-1; 7 nucleotides line up with TRBD2. This CDR3 comprises 16 residues. V trimming: 0 bases; J trimming: 4 bases; junction bases outside the gene matches: 6. CDR1 and CDR2 (germline): MGHRA, YSYEKL. CDR3 amino acids: CASSQDRTGGYNEQFF. The DNA of the CDR3 is TGCGCCAGCAGCCAAGATAGGACGGGGGGTTACAATGAGCAGTTCTTC.

The rearrangement uses TRBV19 and TRBJ2-7; 9 bases are shared with TRBD1. Looked up from germline, CDR1 is LNHDA and CDR2 is SQIVND (reference sequence). With 10 bases clipped from V and 7 bases from J, the junction kept 14 bases outside the gene matches. CDR3 length: 14 residues. DNA for the CDR3: TGTGCCACCGCTCCGGGACAGGGAACGGGGGAGCAGTACTTC. This sequence encodes CATAPGQGTGEQYF. Complete variable domain (other parts from reference TRBV19 and TRBJ2-7): DGGITQSPKYLFRKEGQNVTLSCEQNLNHDAMYWYRQDPGQGLRLIYYSQIVNDFQKGDIAEGYSVSREKKESFPLTVTSAQKNPTAFYLCATAPGQGTGEQYFGPGTRLTVT.

The J gene is TRBJ2-7, the V gene TRBV6-5; a weak D match, TRBD1 (7 bases). This CDR3 spans 15 amino acids. V lost 5 bases and J lost 2, with 16 bases in between. Germline V gives CDR1 MNHEY, CDR2 SVGAGI. CDR3 bases: TGTGCCAGCAGTCAGGCGGGCAGGGGGGCCTACGAGCAGTACTTC. Translation: CASSQAGRGAYEQYF.

J is TRBJ1-1 and V is TRBV30, with D perhaps matching TRBD1 (5 bases). V was pared by 3 bases and J by 2 bases, with 13 bases between. The CDR3 is made up of 14 amino acids. CDR1 and CDR2 (germline): GTSNPN, SVGIG (reference sequence). CDR3 DNA: TGTGCCTGGAGCGCGGGGGTAAGCAACACTGAAGCTTTCTTT. This sequence encodes CAWSAGVSNTEAFF.

The chain couples TRBV27 to TRBJ1-1, with 8 bases identical to TRBD1. CDR1 and CDR2 (germline): MNHEY, SMNVEV (reference sequence). The trim removed 6 bases at V and 10 bases at J, leaving 4 bases unmatched. The CDR3 sequence is 11 residues long. The CDR3 protein is CASSATGGAFF. The CDR3 nucleotides are TGTGCCAGCAGCGCTACAGGGGGAGCTTTCTTT.

The chain is built from TRBV29-1 and TRBJ1-2; 7 bases align to TRBD1. J lost 4 bases, V lost 6 bases, and 2 bases had no gene match. The CDR3 runs 11 residues. Germline assignment: CDR1 SQVTM and CDR2 ANQGSEA. The CDR3 protein is CSVGDSYGYTF. The CDR3 bases are TGCAGCGTCGGGGACAGCTATGGCTACACCTTC.

J is TRBJ2-7 and V is TRBV5-1, with TRBD1 identical over 9 bases. The CDR3 covers 16 residues. The junction had 7 bases not matched to a gene; V was cut back by 0 bases and J by 3 bases. CDR1 is SGHRS, CDR2 YFSETQ, per germline. CDR3 coding DNA: TGCGCCAGCAGCTTGGCGACAGGGGGTGGCTTCTACGAGCAGTACTTC. Translating it yields CASSLATGGGFYEQYF.

The chain links TRBV7-2 to TRBJ1-2; 8 bases are shared with TRBD1. CDR1 and CDR2 from the germline V gene are SGHTA and FQGNSA. The CDR3 spans 13 residues. J gave up 5 bases and V 4 bases, and 3 bases lay outside the gene matches. The CDR3: CASSSTGGYGYTF. The CDR3 DNA is TGTGCCAGCAGCTCAACAGGGGGGTATGGCTACACCTTC.

The rearrangement joins TRBV5-1 to TRBJ1-2; D gene uncertain. V was cut by 0 bases and J by 8 bases, with 8 bases left in between. Germline V gene lookup returns CDR1 SGHRS and CDR2 YFSETQ. This CDR3 spans 12 amino acids. In DNA, the CDR3 is TGCGCCAGCAGCTTGGGCTATGAAGGCTACACCTTC. It yields the protein CASSLGYEGYTF.

This sequence joins TRBV11-2 and TRBJ1-1, with 7 bases fitting TRBD1. The CDR3 has 14 residues. Germline-derived CDR1 and CDR2 are SGHAT and FQNNGV. Losses at the gene ends were 5 bases for V and 2 bases for J; bases not matched to a gene: 5. The CDR3 reads CASSIQGGNTEAFF. CDR3 nucleotide sequence: TGTGCCAGCAGCATCCAGGGGGGTAACACTGAAGCTTTCTTT.

This chain connects TRBV27 to TRBJ1-5, with D possibly TRBD1 on 5 matching bases. The CDR3 totals 15 residues. CDR1 MNHEY and CDR2 SMNVEV come from the germline V gene (reference sequence). Between the trimmed V and J ends, which lost 4 bases and 5 bases, there was a span of 15 bases. DNA for the CDR3: TGTGCCAGCAGTTCGGCAGGGCGACGGGATCAGCCCCAGCATTTT. Translated, it gives CASSSAGRRDQPQHF.

The chain carries TRBV4-1 and TRBJ1-2; D is ambiguous. The CDR3 sequence is 13 residues long. Per the germline V gene, CDR1 is MGHRA and CDR2 is YSYEKL. Between the trimmed V and J ends, which lost 0 bases and 4 bases, there was a span of 6 bases. The DNA of the CDR3 is TGCGCCAGCAGCCAAGATGGCTTCTATGGCTACACCTTC. Translating it yields CASSQDGFYGYTF.

This clone occurred a few times. Other DNA sequences of this sample code for an identical CDR3. V and J are TRBV6-6 and TRBJ1-5; D possibly corresponds to TRBD1 (6 bases). The germline V and J ends were trimmed by 2 bases and 1 base, with 6 bases remaining between them. CDR3 length: 14 residues. Germline V gives CDR1 MNHNY, CDR2 SVGAGI (reference sequence). The CDR3 spells CASSYQGSNQPQHF. CDR3 nucleotides: TGTGCCAGCAGTTACCAGGGGAGCAATCAGCCCCAGCATTTT.

This chain connects TRBV5-1 to TRBJ1-3, with D tentatively TRBD1 (6 bases). V was pared by 0 bases and J by 2 bases, with 6 bases between. Germline V gene sequence: CDR1 SGHRS, CDR2 YFSETQ. This CDR3 has 14 residues. The CDR3 here is CASSLAGAGNTIYF. In DNA, the CDR3 is TGCGCCAGCAGCTTGGCAGGGGCTGGAAACACCATATATTTT.

The chain recombines TRBV19 with TRBJ1-4; D is perhaps TRBD1 (5 bases). Trimming removed 5 bases from V and 11 bases from J, with 18 bases in between. Looked up from germline, CDR1 is LNHDA and CDR2 is SQIVND (reference sequence). The CDR3 sequence is 14 residues long. The CDR3 protein is CASSRDRQMGKLFF. CDR3 nucleotide sequence: TGTGCCAGTAGTCGCGACAGACAAATGGGGAAACTGTTTTTT. Full variable domain (missing parts from reference TRBV19 and TRBJ1-4): DGGITQSPKYLFRKEGQNVTLSCEQNLNHDAMYWYRQDPGQGLRLIYYSQIVNDFQKGDIAEGYSVSREKKESFPLTVTSAQKNPTAFYLCASSRDRQMGKLFFGSGTQLSVL.

V and J are TRBV7-2 and TRBJ2-7; a weak D match, TRBD2 (7 bases). CDR1 SGHTA and CDR2 FQGNSA come from the germline V gene. V lost 1 base and J lost 6, with 13 bases in between. The length of the CDR3 is 14 residues. DNA of the CDR3: TGTGCCAGCAGCTTAGGAAGGGGGGGGGCCGAGCAGTACTTC. Translating gives CASSLGRGGAEQYF.